These 14 T cell receptor beta chains share one sample of origin, sequenced in a study of blood T cell repertoires in COVID-19. Measured with immunoSEQ multiplex PCR; TCRdb has only the in-frame clones, and not every one. The sample contains around 130,000 clones, roughly four fifths of which appear only once. Sequencing was performed on peripheral blood. The source is a human donor in a cohort sampled during active COVID-19.

The chain couples TRBV3-1 (or the pseudogene TRBV3-2) to TRBJ2-1, with 11 bases lining up with TRBD1. The CDR3 is 15 amino acids. Per the germline V gene, CDR1 is LGHDT and CDR2 is YNNKEL (reference sequence). The ends lost 6 bases at V and 6 bases at J; junction bases unmatched: 7. CDR3 amino acids: CASSRDRGGVNEQFF. CDR3 in DNA: TGTGCCAGCAGTAGGGACAGGGGGGGTGTCAATGAGCAGTTCTTC.

The chain carries TRBV3-1 (or the pseudogene TRBV3-2) and TRBJ1-6; TRBD1 matches 7 bases. Trimming took 1 base from V and 4 from J; bases not matched to a gene: 7. This CDR3 spans 17 amino acids. The germline V gene encodes CDR1 LGHDT and CDR2 YNNKEL (reference sequence). CDR3 bases: TGTGCCAGCAGCCAAGGTTCGGACAGGTTTTATAATTCACCCCTCCACTTT. It translates to CASSQGSDRFYNSPLHF.

The gene calls are TRBV5-5 and TRBJ1-1; weak D call: TRBD1 (5 bases). V shed 1 base and J shed 3 bases, with 13 bases lying between them. CDR3 length: 15 amino acids. Germline-derived CDR1 and CDR2 are SGHKS and YYEKEE (reference sequence). CDR3 sequence (DNA): TGTGCCAGCAGCTTGTTATCCAGGGCCGACACTGAAGCTTTCTTT. Translating it yields CASSLLSRADTEAFF.

The chain carries TRBV19 and TRBJ2-5; D perhaps matches TRBD2 (6 bases). Germline lookup yields CDR1 LNHDA and CDR2 SQIVND (reference sequence). The CDR3 totals 13 residues. V was cut by 6 bases and J by 2 bases, with 10 bases left in between. The CDR3 nucleotides are TGTGCCAGTAGGAATCGGGGGCAAGAGACCCAGTACTTC. Its protein is CASRNRGQETQYF.

This chain uses TRBV29-1 with TRBJ2-3, with 10 bases identical to TRBD1. Germline V gives CDR1 SQVTM, CDR2 ANQGSEA. V lost 4 bases and J lost 4; bases outside the gene matches: 8. The CDR3 has 15 amino acids. The DNA of the CDR3 is TGCAGCGTTGGCACCGGGACAGGGGTTCCAGATACGCAGTATTTT. It encodes CSVGTGTGVPDTQYF.

The chain couples TRBV11-2 to TRBJ2-2; 7 bases are shared with TRBD1. This CDR3 region has 14 residues. Trimming at V came to 3 bases and at J to 7 bases, leaving 5 bases not matched to a gene. Germline lookup yields CDR1 SGHAT and CDR2 FQNNGV. CDR3 region: CASSLKGADGELFF. In DNA form, the CDR3 reads TGTGCCAGCAGCTTGAAGGGGGCGGACGGGGAGCTGTTTTTT.

This rearrangement joins TRBV5-1 to TRBJ2-2; 8 nucleotides line up with TRBD2. The CDR3 totals 17 residues. V lost 2 bases to trimming and J lost 2 bases; unmatched junction nucleotides: 8. Germline-derived CDR1 and CDR2 are SGHRS and YFSETQ. In DNA, the CDR3 is TGCGCCAGCAGCTTTAGCAGCGGGGGCCGAAACACCGGGGAGCTGTTTTTT. Translation gives CASSFSSGGRNTGELFF.

The V call is TRBV6-5, the J call TRBJ2-1, with TRBD1 identical over 10 bases. The J segment lost 4 bases and the V segment lost 5 bases, leaving 5 bases of the junction unmatched. The CDR3 is made up of 15 amino acids. Germline CDR1 MNHEY, CDR2 SVGAGI. This CDR3 reads CASSPDRGRYNEQFF. DNA of the CDR3: TGTGCCAGCAGTCCAGACAGGGGGCGGTACAATGAGCAGTTCTTC.

The CDR3 nucleotides are TGTGCCAGCGGGCCGACTAACCAAGAGACCCAGTACTTC. It is translated as CASGPTNQETQYF. The chain recombines TRBV18 with TRBJ2-5; tentatively, D is TRBD2 (5 bases). Germline lookup yields CDR1 KGHSH and CDR2 LQKENI. Trimming left V 8 bases short and J 0 bases short, with 10 bases between. This CDR3 contains 13 residues.

V and J are TRBV28 and TRBJ2-5, with TRBD2 as a possible D gene (5 bases). Germline V lookup: CDR1 MDHEN, CDR2 SYDVKM. CDR3 length equals 16 residues. The ends were cut back, 2 bases at V and 1 base at J, with 14 bases in the middle. DNA for the CDR3: TGTGCCAGCAGTTTAAAGCTAGCAGGTGCCCAAGAGACCCAGTACTTC. It specifies CASSLKLAGAQETQYF.

This clone was counted a few times. The chain links TRBV2 to TRBJ2-3; D is possibly TRBD2 (5 bases). With 6 bases removed from V and 0 bases from J, the gap between germline ends came to 10 bases. CDR3 size: 14 residues. CDR1 is SNHLY, CDR2 FYNNEI, per germline. In nucleotides, the CDR3 is TGTGCCAGCAGACGACTATCTAGCACAGATACGCAGTATTTT. Translating gives CASRRLSSTDTQYF.

The rearrangement links TRBV5-1 to TRBJ2-7; D perhaps matches TRBD1 (6 bases). The ends were cut back, 1 base at V and 2 bases at J, with 13 bases in the middle. Germline V gene data show CDR1 as SGHRS and CDR2 as YFSETQ. The CDR3 contains 15 residues. In DNA, the CDR3 is TGCGCCAGCAGCTTGAACACAGGGCAAGCCTACGAGCAGTACTTC. It translates to CASSLNTGQAYEQYF.

The chain couples TRBV7-9 to TRBJ2-5, with TRBD1 identical over 10 bases. CDR3 length: 15 residues. CDR1 SEHNR and CDR2 FQNEAQ come from the germline V gene (reference sequence). V trimming: 3 bases; J trimming: 5 bases; junction bases outside the gene matches: 6. CDR3 sequence (DNA): TGTGCCAGCAGCTTTTTGGGACAGGGGACGGAGACCCAGTACTTC. Translated: CASSFLGQGTETQYF.

The gene calls are TRBV10-2 and TRBJ2-2; D ambiguous. The V and J ends lost 5 bases and 3 bases respectively, with 4 bases between them. The CDR3 loop spans 12 amino acids. In germline, CDR1 is WSHSY, CDR2 SAAADI. The DNA for the CDR3 is TGCGCCAGCAGTCCCGACACCGGGGAGCTGTTTTTT. Amino acid sequence: CASSPDTGELFF.